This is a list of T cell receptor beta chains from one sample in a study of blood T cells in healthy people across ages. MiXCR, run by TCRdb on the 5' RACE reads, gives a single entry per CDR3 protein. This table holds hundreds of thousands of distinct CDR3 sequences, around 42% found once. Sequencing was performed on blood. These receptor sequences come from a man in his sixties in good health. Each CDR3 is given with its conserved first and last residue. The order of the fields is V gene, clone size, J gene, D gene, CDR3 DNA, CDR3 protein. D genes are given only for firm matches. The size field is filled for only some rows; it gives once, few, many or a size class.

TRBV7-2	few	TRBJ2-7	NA	TGTGCCAGCAGCTTAGATATCTCCGAGCAGTACTTC	CASSLDISEQYF
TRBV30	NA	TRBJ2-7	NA	TGTGCCTGGAGTATCACGGGGACCCCCAGAGCCGAGCAGTACTTC	CAWSITGTPRAEQYF
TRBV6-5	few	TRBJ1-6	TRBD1	TGTGCCAGCAGTTACACGACAGGGGTTCATTCACCCCTCCACTTT	CASSYTTGVHSPLHF
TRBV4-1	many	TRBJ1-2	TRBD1	TGCGCCAGCAGCCAACATGGACAGGGGGGTACTGATGGCTACACCTTC	CASSQHGQGGTDGYTF
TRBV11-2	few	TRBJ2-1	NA	TGTGCCAGCAGCTTCCGCAGCAACCCGGGGAAAGGGTCCAATGAGCAGTTCTTC	CASSFRSNPGKGSNEQFF
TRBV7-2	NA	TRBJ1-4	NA	TGTGCCAGCAGCTTAGATTCGGCGGGTGGAATGGAAAAACTGTTTTTT	CASSLDSAGGMEKLFF
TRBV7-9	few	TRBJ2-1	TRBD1	TGTGCCAGCAGCCCGACAGGGTACCACAATGAGCAGTTCTTC	CASSPTGYHNEQFF
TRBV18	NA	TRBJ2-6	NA	TGTGCCAGCTCACCACCAACAGGTTTCCCATCGACTTTC	CASSPPTGFPSTF
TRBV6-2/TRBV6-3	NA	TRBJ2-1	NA	TGTGCCAGCATTGACGGAGGGGAGCAGTTCTTC	CASIDGGEQFF
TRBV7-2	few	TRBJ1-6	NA	TGTGCCAGCAGCTTACGTATCCCAGTCGCCGGGGATTCACCCCTCCACTTT	CASSLRIPVAGDSPLHF
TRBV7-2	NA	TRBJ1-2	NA	TGTGCCAGCAGCTTAGGAACGGCTGGTGCGTGGGGCTACACCTTC	CASSLGTAGAWGYTF
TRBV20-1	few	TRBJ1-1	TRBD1	TGCAGTGCTTCCCGACAGGGTTACACTGAAGCTTTCTTT	CSASRQGYTEAFF
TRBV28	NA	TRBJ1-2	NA	TGTGCCAGCAGAGGACAACAGGGAGGAGGCTACACCTTC	CASRGQQGGGYTF
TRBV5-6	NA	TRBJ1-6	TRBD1	TGTGCCAGCAGCCGCGCGGGACAGGGTAATTCACCCCTCCACTTT	CASSRAGQGNSPLHF
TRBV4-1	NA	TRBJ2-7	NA	TGCGCCAGCAGCCAAGGGATTGACTACGAGCAGTACTTC	CASSQGIDYEQYF
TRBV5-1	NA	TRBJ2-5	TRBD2	TGCGCCAGCGGGATTGCGGGGGGAGAGACCCAGTACTTC	CASGIAGGETQYF
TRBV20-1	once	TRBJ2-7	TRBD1	TGCAGTGCTCGGCCGACAGGGTACAATGAGCAGTACTTC	CSARPTGYNEQYF
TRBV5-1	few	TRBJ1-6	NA	TGCGCCAGCAGGGATCAGGATAATTCACCCCTCCACTTT	CASRDQDNSPLHF
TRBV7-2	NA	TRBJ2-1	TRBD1	TGTGCCAGCAGCTTCGGACAGGTTGGCTATGGGCAGTTCTTC	CASSFGQVGYGQFF
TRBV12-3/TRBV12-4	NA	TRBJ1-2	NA	TGTGCCAGCAGTTTAGTGGCGGGGACCGGCTACACCTTC	CASSLVAGTGYTF
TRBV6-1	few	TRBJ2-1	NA	TGTGCCAGCAGTGACCGGACAGAAGTGAATGAGCAGTTCTTC	CASSDRTEVNEQFF
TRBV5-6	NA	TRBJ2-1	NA	TGTGCCAGCAGCTTCGTACTAGCCAACAATGAGCAGTTCTTC	CASSFVLANNEQFF
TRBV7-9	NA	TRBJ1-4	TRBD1	TGTGCCAGCAGCTTAGTTCGGACAGGGCTTGAGCAGTTTTTT	CASSLVRTGLEQFF
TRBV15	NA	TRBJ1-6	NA	TGTGCCACCAGGAGCGAGTCCTATAATTCACCCCTCCACTTT	CATRSESYNSPLHF
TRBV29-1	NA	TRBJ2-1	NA	TGCAGCGTCGAGGGGGGCCGGACAGACTCCTACAATGAGCAGTTCTTC	CSVEGGRTDSYNEQFF
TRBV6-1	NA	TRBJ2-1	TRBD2	TGTGCCAGCAGTCCTCCAGCGGGGGCGGGAAAATACAATGAGCAGTTCTTC	CASSPPAGAGKYNEQFF
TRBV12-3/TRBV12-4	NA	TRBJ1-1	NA	TGTGCCAGCAGGCCCTGGAGCGGGCTAGACACTGAAGCTTTCTTT	CASRPWSGLDTEAFF
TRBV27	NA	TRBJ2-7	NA	TGTGCCAGCAGTTTAGGCAGTGTGGTCGGCTCCTACAATGAGCAGTACTTC	CASSLGSVVGSYNEQYF
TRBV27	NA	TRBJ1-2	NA	TGTGCCAGCAGTTACAGGGAGGGCAGCTATGGCTACACCTTC	CASSYREGSYGYTF
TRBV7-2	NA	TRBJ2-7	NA	TGTGCCAGCAGCTTAACTACTAGAGCCCCCGAGCAGTACTTC	CASSLTTRAPEQYF
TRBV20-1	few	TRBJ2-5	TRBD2	TGCAGTGCTAGAGATCCGACGGGGGGGCAGGAGACCCAGTACTTC	CSARDPTGGQETQYF
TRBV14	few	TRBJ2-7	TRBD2	TGTGCCAGCAGCCGGGGACTAGCGGGGGTTTACGAGCAGTACTTC	CASSRGLAGVYEQYF
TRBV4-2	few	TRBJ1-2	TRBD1	TGTGCCAGCAGCCACACAGGGGGCGCTCCGTTGGGCTACACCTTC	CASSHTGGAPLGYTF
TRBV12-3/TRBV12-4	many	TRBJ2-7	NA	TGTGCCAGCAGCCCCGGGGCGGCCTACGAGCAGTACTTC	CASSPGAAYEQYF
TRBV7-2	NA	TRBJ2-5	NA	TGTGCCAGCAGCTTAGTTTGGCGGGACTCTGAGACCCAGTACTTC	CASSLVWRDSETQYF
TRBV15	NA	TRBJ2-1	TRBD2	TGTGCCACCAGCAGAGATCAATTTTCGGGGGGAATGAGTGAGCAGTTCTTC	CATSRDQFSGGMSEQFF
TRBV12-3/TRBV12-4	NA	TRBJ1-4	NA	TGTGCCAGCAGTTTAGCGCTAAGAGTTCCTAATGAAAAACTGTTTTTT	CASSLALRVPNEKLFF
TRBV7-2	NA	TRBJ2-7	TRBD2	TGTGCCAGCAGCTTAAATGGGGGGGATTCCTACGAGCAGTACTTC	CASSLNGGDSYEQYF
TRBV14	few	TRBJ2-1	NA	TGTGCCAGCAATTCCCAAGTATACAATGAGCAGTTCTTC	CASNSQVYNEQFF
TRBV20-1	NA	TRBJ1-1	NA	TGCAGTGCCACCTCAACAGGGCACAGTGGCACTGAAGCTTTCTTT	CSATSTGHSGTEAFF
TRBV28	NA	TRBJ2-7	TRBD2	TGTGCCAGCAGGACGACCGGGACTAGCGACTACGAGCAGTACTTC	CASRTTGTSDYEQYF
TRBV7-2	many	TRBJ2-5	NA	TGTGCCAGCAGCCCGGGACACCGCGGGACCCAGTACTTC	CASSPGHRGTQYF
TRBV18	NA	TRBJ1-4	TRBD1	TGTGCCAGCTCACTTCCCGGGACAGATAATGAAAAACTGTTTTTT	CASSLPGTDNEKLFF
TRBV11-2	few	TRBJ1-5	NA	TGTGCCAGCAGCTTAGACGCGGGGGGGAATCAGCCCCAGCATTTT	CASSLDAGGNQPQHF
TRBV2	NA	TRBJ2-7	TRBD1	TGTGCCAGCGCGCCGGGACAGGGGGTTGGCGAGCAGTACTTC	CASAPGQGVGEQYF
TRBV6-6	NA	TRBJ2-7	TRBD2	TGTGCCAGCACCAACTATGGGACTAGCGGGAGCTACGAGCAGTACTTC	CASTNYGTSGSYEQYF
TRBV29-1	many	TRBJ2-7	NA	TGCAGCGGCTTGGACCGTGATACCTACGAGCAGTACTTC	CSGLDRDTYEQYF
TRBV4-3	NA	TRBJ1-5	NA	TGCGCCAGCAGCCAAGATCCCTTGCCTCGGTCCGGGCAGCCCCAGCATTTT	CASSQDPLPRSGQPQHF
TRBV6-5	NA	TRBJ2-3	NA	TGTGCCAGCAGTTATTCTCGGGTCCCCCACACAGATACGCAGTATTTT	CASSYSRVPHTDTQYF
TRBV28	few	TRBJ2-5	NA	TGTGCCAGCAGGGCCCTTCGTCGGGAAGAGACCCAGTACTTC	CASRALRREETQYF
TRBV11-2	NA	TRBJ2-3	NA	TGTGCCCACCGAGACAGCCTAGGGGATACGCAGTATTTT	CAHRDSLGDTQYF
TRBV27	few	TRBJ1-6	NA	TGTGCCAGCAGTTTTGGAACAGGGAGCTCCTATAATTCACCCCTCCACTTT	CASSFGTGSSYNSPLHF
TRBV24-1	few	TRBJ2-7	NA	TGTGCCACCAGTGGGTCCATCCTCCCGTCCGAGCAGTACTTC	CATSGSILPSEQYF
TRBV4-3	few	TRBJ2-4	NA	TGCGCCAGCAGCCAAGATAGGGGCGTGCAGTACTTC	CASSQDRGVQYF
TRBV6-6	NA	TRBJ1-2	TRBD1	TGTGCCAGCAGTGGCAGACAGGGAGAAAACTGTGGCTACACCTTC	CASSGRQGENCGYTF
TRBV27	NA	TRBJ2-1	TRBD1	TGTGCCAGCAGTTCATTACTGACAGGGAGCTCCTACAATGAGCAGTTCTTC	CASSSLLTGSSYNEQFF
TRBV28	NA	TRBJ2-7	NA	TGTGCCAGCAGTTTACGAGGGGACTCCTACGAGCAGTACTTC	CASSLRGDSYEQYF
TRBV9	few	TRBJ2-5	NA	TGTGCCAGCAGCGTAGACGAGACCCAGTACTTC	CASSVDETQYF
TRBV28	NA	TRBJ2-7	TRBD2	TGTGCCAGCAGTCCATCGGGAGGGAGGGTAACCTACGAGCAGTACTTC	CASSPSGGRVTYEQYF